The 29 T cell receptor beta chains below come from one sample, sequenced in a study of blood T cell repertoires in COVID-19. TCRdb's table, derived via immunoSEQ multiplex PCR, lists solely in-frame clones and lacks some. This table holds hundreds of thousands of clones, 85% found once. The sequencing sample was made of peripheral blood. These receptors came from a young woman with acute or convalescent COVID-19.

The J gene is TRBJ2-1, the V gene TRBV6-5; D remains ambiguous. CDR1 and CDR2 (germline): MNHEY, SVGAGI. V was cut by 10 bases and J by 7 bases, with 14 bases left in between. CDR3 length: 12 amino acids. This CDR3 reads CAIKRSWNEQFF. The CDR3 DNA follows: TGTGCCATCAAAAGGAGTTGGAATGAGCAGTTCTTC.

The chain carries TRBV6-5 and TRBJ1-1; no definite D call. V shed 6 bases and J shed 3 bases, with 17 bases lying between them. Germline CDR1 and CDR2: MNHEY and SVGAGI. This CDR3 region has 15 residues. In nucleotides, the CDR3 is TGTGCCAGCAGCTATCCCTCCTCTTCGGACACTGAAGCTTTCTTT. This codes for CASSYPSSSDTEAFF.

The chain employs TRBV5-8 and TRBJ2-3; 8 bases match TRBD2. CDR3 size: 14 residues. Germline V gene lookup returns CDR1 SGHTS and CDR2 YDEGEE. The V and J ends lost 4 bases and 3 bases, in that order; junction bases with no gene match: 4. CDR3 loop: CASSSGSWTDTQYF. The CDR3 DNA reads TGTGCCAGCAGCAGCGGGAGCTGGACAGATACGCAGTATTTT.

The genes are TRBV7-2 and TRBJ1-1; no firm D call. The length of the CDR3 is 13 residues. Germline V CDR1 and CDR2: SGHTA, FQGNSA. Trimming left V 1 base short and J 4 bases short, with 7 bases between. The CDR3 region is CASSLESGTEAFF. CDR3 bases: TGTGCCAGCAGCTTAGAATCGGGCACTGAAGCTTTCTTT.

V and J are TRBV4-1 and TRBJ2-1; 11 nucleotides line up with TRBD2. The CDR3 extends over 16 amino acids. Germline V gene sequence: CDR1 MGHRA, CDR2 YSYEKL. Trimming removed 4 bases from V and 7 bases from J; junction bases left unmatched: 9. The CDR3, as DNA: TGCGCCAGCAGCCGGGACCTAGCGGGAGGAAATAATGAGCAGTTCTTC. Protein product: CASSRDLAGGNNEQFF.

This chain links TRBV6-2 or TRBV6-3 with TRBJ1-1, with a weak D call TRBD1 (5 bases). Trimming took 0 bases from V and 6 from J, leaving 23 bases between them. This CDR3 spans 18 amino acids. Germline V gene sequence: CDR1 MNHEY, CDR2 SVGEGT. The CDR3 bases are TGTGCCAGCAGTTACTCCCTCGGGGGGGACTACTTGTCTTCTGAAGCTTTCTTT. Its protein is CASSYSLGGDYLSSEAFF.

V usage is TRBV11-2 and J usage is TRBJ1-1; D is ambiguous. The CDR3 sequence is 12 residues long. CDR1 is SGHAT and CDR2 is FQNNGV in the germline V gene. Between the trimmed V and J ends, which lost 5 bases and 9 bases, there was a span of 13 bases. This CDR3 is CASSPVLFQAFF. The CDR3 bases are TGTGCCAGCAGCCCCGTCCTGTTTCAAGCTTTCTTT.

The rearrangement uses TRBV7-3 and TRBJ1-1, with D hard to call. With 2 bases removed from V and 4 bases from J, the gap between germline ends came to 8 bases. Per germline, CDR1 SGHTA and CDR2 FQGTGA. This CDR3 has 13 amino acids. CDR3 amino acids: CASSLERVTEAFF. DNA of the CDR3: TGTGCCAGCAGCTTAGAGCGGGTCACTGAAGCTTTCTTT.

The rearrangement uses TRBV10-3 and TRBJ1-1; no clear D. This CDR3 has 16 residues. Trimming left V 0 bases short and J 0 bases short, with 11 bases between. CDR1 and CDR2 (germline): ENHRY, SYGVKD. CDR3 bases: TGTGCCATCAGTGAGTCCTCCCCGCCGGTGAACACTGAAGCTTTCTTT. Its protein is CAISESSPPVNTEAFF.

The CDR3 protein is CASSEGPPGQGNQPQHF. The DNA of the CDR3 is TGTGCCAGCAGTGAGGGTCCACCGGGACAAGGAAATCAGCCCCAGCATTTT. This sequence joins TRBV6-4 and TRBJ1-5; D might be TRBD1 (6 bases). CDR1 is MRHNA and CDR2 is SNTAGT in the germline V gene. CDR3 length equals 17 residues. Trimming stripped 3 bases from V and 4 bases from J, with 19 bases between.

This clone has a single count. The V call is TRBV2, the J call TRBJ1-5; weak D call: TRBD1 (6 bases). Germline loops: CDR1 SNHLY, CDR2 FYNNEI. Trimming shortened V by 9 bases and J by 6 bases, and 27 bases separated the two germline ends. The CDR3 has 17 residues. The CDR3: CARFSGHSSDFSQPQHF. DNA for the CDR3: TGTGCCAGGTTCTCGGGACATAGCTCCGATTTTAGTCAGCCCCAGCATTTT.

The CDR3 here is CASSSTGLRNTIYF. Written as DNA, the CDR3 is TGTGCCAGCAGTTCGACAGGGTTACGAAACACCATATATTTT. The V gene is TRBV28, the J gene TRBJ1-3; the match to TRBD1 covers 7 bases. There are 14 residues in the CDR3. CDR1 is MDHEN and CDR2 is SYDVKM in the germline V gene. V shed 4 bases, J shed 5 bases, and the junction held 5 bases outside the gene matches.

The chain employs TRBV5-1 and TRBJ1-4; the D gene is possibly TRBD1 (6 bases). The CDR3 sequence is 16 residues long. The germline V gene encodes CDR1 SGHRS and CDR2 YFSETQ. V lost 3 bases and J 7 bases, leaving 19 bases between the germline ends. This CDR3 reads CASSSGAGIGSEKLFF. For the CDR3, the DNA is TGCGCCAGCAGCTCAGGGGCCGGGATAGGGAGTGAAAAACTGTTTTTT.

In the case of this clone: This sample includes further DNA sequences coding for the same CDR3. The chain is built from TRBV5-4 and TRBJ2-7, with 10 bases matching TRBD2. With V trimmed by 0 bases and J by 3 bases, 0 bases remained unmatched. Per the germline V gene, CDR1 is SGHNT and CDR2 is YYREEE (reference sequence). This CDR3 is built from 14 residues. The CDR3 sequence is CASSLGTSGYEQYF. The CDR3 nucleotides read TGTGCCAGCAGCTTGGGGACTAGCGGCTACGAGCAGTACTTC.

This clone was counted once. The junction departs from germline at one end; a sequencing error may be responsible. This chain joins TRBV7-9 and TRBJ2-7; 8 nucleotides align to TRBD1. This CDR3 spans 17 amino acids. Germline lookup yields CDR1 SEHNR and CDR2 FQNEAQ (reference sequence). The CDR3 loop reads CASSLAGTGQGFYEQYF. Written as DNA, the CDR3 is TGTGCCAGCAGCCTAGCCGGTACCGGACAGGGCTTTTACGAGCAGTACTTC.

The chain links TRBV29-1 to TRBJ2-1, with 10 nucleotides matching TRBD2. CDR3 length: 18 amino acids. V shed 0 bases, J shed 0 bases, and the junction held 8 bases outside the gene matches. Germline V gene sequence: CDR1 SQVTM, CDR2 ANQGSEA. This chain's CDR3 is CSVEDYSSGSNSYNEQFF. As DNA, the CDR3 is TGCAGCGTTGAAGATTACTCTAGCGGGAGTAACTCCTACAATGAGCAGTTCTTC.

The rearrangement uses TRBV6-5 and TRBJ1-2; perhaps TRBD1 as D (6 bases). Germline values: CDR1 MNHEY, CDR2 SVGAGI. This CDR3 comprises 13 residues. V lost 4 bases, J lost 4 bases, and 10 bases lay in between. The DNA of the CDR3 is TGTGCCAGCAGTTCAGGACAGTTCTATGGCTACACCTTC. Amino acid sequence: CASSSGQFYGYTF.

In this sample, this clone turned up a few times. The gene calls are TRBV2 and TRBJ1-2, with a tentative D call TRBD1 (6 bases). This CDR3 comprises 14 residues. The V end lost 1 base, the J end lost 7 bases, and 13 bases lay between the germline ends. The germline CDR1 and CDR2 sequences are SNHLY and FYNNEI. CDR3: CASSEGRGRGGYTF. For the CDR3, the DNA is TGTGCCAGCAGTGAAGGCAGGGGTCGAGGTGGCTACACCTTC. The full variable domain, with the rest looked up from reference TRBV2 and TRBJ1-2, is EPEVTQTPSHQVTQMGQEVILRCVPISNHLYFYWYRQILGQKVEFLVSFYNNEISEKSEIFDDQFSVERPDGSNFTLKIRSTKLEDSAMYFCASSEGRGRGGYTFGSGTRLTVV.

This clone was seen a few times. The V gene is TRBV6-5, the J gene TRBJ2-7, with 9 bases fitting TRBD1. V gave up 5 bases and J gave up 6 bases; unmatched junction bases: 8. The CDR3 spans 14 residues. In germline, CDR1 is MNHEY, CDR2 SVGAGI. CDR3 DNA sequence: TGTGCCAGCAGTCCGACCGGGACAGGGTTCGAGCAGTACTTC. Translated: CASSPTGTGFEQYF.

The chain carries TRBV5-4 and TRBJ2-5; 8 bases fit TRBD2. Germline-derived CDR1 and CDR2 are SGHNT and YYREEE (reference sequence). CDR3 length: 14 amino acids. After removal of 4 bases from V and 5 bases from J, the junction contained 7 bases not matched to a gene. Here the CDR3 DNA reads TGTGCCAGCAGCCGAAGCGGGAGTAGGGAGACCCAGTACTTC. It specifies CASSRSGSRETQYF.

The chain recombines TRBV5-1 with TRBJ1-6; D perhaps matches TRBD1 (5 bases). This CDR3 has 13 residues. The V gene lost 3 bases and the J gene lost 6 bases, with 7 bases spanning the gap. Germline CDR1 reads SGHRS; CDR2 reads YFSETQ. DNA of the CDR3: TGCGCCAGCAGCTCGGGGGGTAATTCACCCCTCCACTTT. Its protein is CASSSGGNSPLHF.

The V call is TRBV23-1, the J call TRBJ2-7; D is undetermined. TRBV23-1 is identified as an open reading frame with a role that is uncertain. This CDR3 is built from 12 residues. With 4 bases removed from V and 6 bases from J, the gap between germline ends came to 10 bases. This CDR3 is CASSPLSGEQYF. In nucleotides, the CDR3 is TGCGCCAGCAGTCCACTCTCCGGCGAGCAGTACTTC.

The CDR3 reads CSVVLAGGAYEQYF. Here the CDR3 DNA reads TGCAGCGTTGTGTTAGCGGGGGGAGCCTACGAGCAGTACTTC. This chain connects TRBV29-1 to TRBJ2-7; 10 positions agree with TRBD2. In germline, CDR1 is SQVTM, CDR2 ANQGSEA. The CDR3 totals 14 residues. The V gene end was trimmed by 4 bases and the J gene end by 2 bases; junction bases not matched to a gene: 5.

This rearrangement joins TRBV13 to TRBJ2-2; D gene uncertain. Deletions cut 3 bases from V and 4 bases from J, with 9 bases between. In germline, CDR1 is PRHDT, CDR2 FYEKMQ (reference sequence). The CDR3 spans 14 residues. The CDR3 here is CASSFNSFTGELFF. The CDR3 DNA follows: TGTGCCAGCAGCTTCAATTCATTCACCGGGGAGCTGTTTTTT.

V and J are TRBV9 and TRBJ2-7; TRBD2 aligns across 14 bases. The CDR3 extends over 15 amino acids. Germline V gene sequence: CDR1 SGDLS, CDR2 YYNGEE. J gave up 2 bases and V 6 bases, and 4 bases lay outside the gene matches. The CDR3 region is CASNGTSGGTYEQYF. CDR3 nucleotides: TGTGCCAGCAACGGGACTAGCGGGGGAACCTACGAGCAGTACTTC.

The rearrangement uses TRBV9 and TRBJ1-3; D uncertain. The CDR3 has 16 amino acids. Germline-derived CDR1 and CDR2 are SGDLS and YYNGEE. V was cut by 4 bases and J by 2 bases, with 16 bases left in between. CDR3 coding DNA: TGTGCCAGCAGCCCACAAAGTGGAACTACTGGAAACACCATATATTTT. Translating gives CASSPQSGTTGNTIYF.

The chain links TRBV19 to TRBJ2-5, with 7 bases fitting TRBD2. The CDR3 spans 17 residues. The J segment lost 5 bases and the V segment lost 2 bases, leaving 14 bases of the junction unmatched. Germline V gene lookup returns CDR1 LNHDA and CDR2 SQIVND (reference sequence). The CDR3 region is CASSIRALAGRGETQYF. DNA of the CDR3: TGTGCCAGTAGTATACGGGCCCTGGCAGGGCGGGGGGAGACCCAGTACTTC.

As concerns this clone: This sample includes further DNA sequences coding for the same CDR3. V is TRBV9 and J is TRBJ1-1; D may be TRBD1 (5 bases). V was cut by 3 bases and J by 0 bases, with 9 bases left in between. The length of the CDR3 is 14 residues. CDR1 and CDR2 from the germline V gene are SGDLS and YYNGEE. This CDR3 is CASSADRMNTEAFF. DNA for the CDR3: TGTGCCAGCAGCGCCGACAGAATGAACACTGAAGCTTTCTTT.

V usage is TRBV3-1 (or the pseudogene TRBV3-2) and J usage is TRBJ1-1; D gene uncertain. Germline-derived CDR1 and CDR2 are LGHDT and YNNKEL (reference sequence). There are 12 residues in the CDR3. The V and J ends lost 2 bases and 5 bases respectively, with 6 bases between them. Written as DNA, the CDR3 is TGTGCCAGCAGCCAATGGGCGACTGAAGCTTTCTTT. Its translation is CASSQWATEAFF.